A single sample gave rise to the 11 T cell receptor beta chains below, sequenced in a study of technical replicates of blood from a few donors (dated by TCRdb to about 2017). Library preparation employed the immunoSEQ multiplex PCR assay. TCRdb carries this immuneACCESS record with in-frame sequences only. Its versions omit some clonotypes, under half of them owing to an unresolved V gene in the studies checked, with the rest unexplained. The sample includes 55,000 to 75,000 clones, with about 95% observed a single time. The ten largest make up over 2.5% of the sample. The specimen sequenced was PBMCs. These receptors were taken from a human donor in good health. Some clones in this sample may be carry-over from other donors' samples.

The chain is built from TRBV27 and TRBJ2-2, with 10 bases matching TRBD2. Looked up from germline, CDR1 is MNHEY and CDR2 is SMNVEV (reference sequence). This CDR3 comprises 16 residues. V lost 7 bases, J lost 7 bases, and 12 bases stayed unmatched. CDR3 loop: CASTKAGGPKGGELFF. For the CDR3, the DNA is TGTGCCAGCACCAAAGCGGGGGGGCCTAAGGGCGGGGAGCTGTTTTTT.

V usage is TRBV7-6 and J usage is TRBJ2-3, with 9 bases aligning to TRBD2. CDR3 length equals 16 residues. The junction had 5 bases not matched to a gene; V was cut back by 1 base and J by 3 bases. Looked up from germline, CDR1 is SGHVS and CDR2 is FNYEAQ. The CDR3 sequence is CASSLGVAGVTDTQYF. In nucleotides, the CDR3 is TGTGCCAGCAGCTTAGGGGTAGCGGGGGTGACAGATACGCAGTATTTT.

The chain couples TRBV30 to TRBJ1-4; 7 bases agree with TRBD1. The J segment lost 10 bases and the V segment lost 0 bases, leaving 5 bases of the junction unmatched. Germline CDR1 GTSNPN, CDR2 SVGIG (reference sequence). This CDR3 contains 13 residues. This chain's CDR3 is CAWSVDRVGKLFF. The CDR3 DNA is TGTGCCTGGAGTGTTGACAGGGTAGGAAAACTGTTTTTT.

V gene TRBV2 combines with J gene TRBJ2-4, with TRBD1 identical over 7 bases. This CDR3 spans 17 amino acids. Germline lookup yields CDR1 SNHLY and CDR2 FYNNEI. The junction had 11 bases not matched to a gene; V was cut back by 6 bases and J by 0 bases. The CDR3 loop is CASSATGQILAKNIQYF. DNA of the CDR3: TGTGCCAGCAGCGCCACGGGACAGATTCTAGCCAAAAACATTCAGTACTTC.

V usage is TRBV7-6 and J usage is TRBJ1-2; D is uncertain. V lost 2 bases and J 0 bases, leaving 7 bases between the germline ends. CDR3 length equals 14 residues. CDR1 SGHVS and CDR2 FNYEAQ come from the germline V gene. The CDR3 bases are TGTGCCAGCAGCTTATCAGATACTAACTATGGCTACACCTTC. Residues: CASSLSDTNYGYTF.

The J gene is TRBJ2-2, the V gene TRBV7-3, with TRBD2 identical over 7 bases. Unmatched junction bases numbered 3, after V lost 2 bases and J lost 0 bases. This CDR3 region has 16 residues. CDR1 and CDR2 (germline): SGHTA, FQGTGA. As DNA, the CDR3 is TGTGCCAGCAGCTTACTAGCGGATCCGAACACCGGGGAGCTGTTTTTT. It encodes CASSLLADPNTGELFF.

The chain links TRBV4-1 to TRBJ2-7; TRBD1 matches 8 bases. CDR1 is MGHRA and CDR2 is YSYEKL in the germline V gene. V shed 1 base and J 4 bases; nucleotides not matched to a gene: 6. The CDR3 loop spans 15 amino acids. CDR3 residues: CASSQGGQGAYEQYF. The CDR3 nucleotides are TGCGCCAGCAGCCAAGGGGGGCAGGGGGCTTACGAGCAGTACTTC.

J is TRBJ2-7 and V is TRBV19, with a tentative D call TRBD2 (6 bases). V lost 4 bases and J 6 bases, leaving 16 bases between the germline ends. CDR1 is LNHDA, CDR2 SQIVND, per germline (reference sequence). The CDR3 is 14 amino acids. CDR3 nucleotide sequence: TGTGCCAGTAGTAGGGACTCAGAGGGCTCCGAGCAGTACTTC. This gives the protein CASSRDSEGSEQYF.

The J gene is TRBJ1-6, the V gene TRBV4-1, with TRBD1 matching 9 bases. Trimming cost V 1 base and J 8 bases; bases outside gene matches: 12. CDR1 and CDR2 from the germline V gene are MGHRA and YSYEKL. The CDR3 consists of 18 residues. The CDR3 spells CASSQALNYRGLYSPLHF. The CDR3 coding sequence is TGCGCCAGCAGCCAAGCCCTTAATTACAGGGGGCTTTATTCACCCCTCCACTTT.

The V and J genes are TRBV27 and TRBJ1-2; TRBD1 matches at 11 bases. CDR1 and CDR2 (germline): MNHEY, SMNVEV (reference sequence). This CDR3 has 15 residues. J lost 4 bases, V lost 6 bases, and 7 bases had no gene match. In DNA, the CDR3 is TGTGCCAGCAGAGGGATGGGACAGGGGGGCTATGGCTACACCTTC. Translated, it gives CASRGMGQGGYGYTF.

V usage is TRBV5-1 and J usage is TRBJ1-1; TRBD1 agrees at 7 bases. The germline CDR1 and CDR2 sequences are SGHRS and YFSETQ. J was trimmed by 0 bases and V by 2 bases; bases with no gene match: 4. The CDR3 loop spans 15 amino acids. The CDR3 spells CASSFYTGVNTEAFF. As DNA, the CDR3 is TGCGCCAGCAGCTTTTACACAGGGGTGAACACTGAAGCTTTCTTT.